The 3 T cell receptor beta chains presented below share a single source sample, sequenced in a study of blood T cell repertoires in COVID-19. Profiling relied on immunoSEQ multiplex PCR, and the TCRdb table lists in-frame clones only, not all of them. Among 200,000 to 300,000 clones listed, 80% to 95% were seen once. Source material: peripheral blood. The source of these receptors is a person under 35 with COVID-19, enrolled during active disease.

The chain is built from TRBV11-2 and TRBJ1-1; D is perhaps TRBD1 (6 bases). The germline V and J ends were trimmed by 1 base and 0 bases, with 12 bases remaining between them. Germline lookup yields CDR1 SGHAT and CDR2 FQNNGV. This CDR3 comprises 16 residues. The CDR3 coding sequence is TGTGCCAGCAGCTTAGGACCGGGGGGCATGAACACTGAAGCTTTCTTT. Translated, it gives CASSLGPGGMNTEAFF.

The sample holds a few counts of this clone. V gene TRBV2 combines with J gene TRBJ1-1, with D possibly TRBD1 on 5 matching bases. The CDR3 contains 14 residues. V gave up 8 bases and J gave up 5 bases, with 18 bases separating them. Germline lookup yields CDR1 SNHLY and CDR2 FYNNEI. CDR3 residues: CASGPGPGGTEAFF. The CDR3 region has the DNA TGTGCCAGCGGACCGGGACCCGGGGGGACTGAAGCTTTCTTT.

This sequence joins TRBV6-2 or TRBV6-3 and TRBJ1-2; 9 bases line up with TRBD1. Germline CDR1 MNHEY, CDR2 SVGEGT. This CDR3 spans 17 amino acids. The ends lost 2 bases at V and 3 bases at J; junction bases unmatched: 10. CDR3 coding DNA: TGTGCCAGCAGTTACCCCCGGACAGGGGCCCAGGACTATGGCTACACCTTC. Protein product: CASSYPRTGAQDYGYTF.